The 8 T cell receptor beta chains below were found in one sample sequenced in a study of patients and donors after allogeneic stem cell transplantation. TCRdb redid the calling of the RT-PCR reads with MiXCR, one entry per CDR3 protein. The data show about 1,600 distinct CDR3 sequences, with approximately 17% seen just once and 58% held by the top ten. The sequenced material came from blood, either unsorted or a sorted T cell fraction (not recorded which). The receptor source for this set is a human donor who was either an allogeneic HSCT recipient or a stem cell or donor lymphocyte infusion donor (not recorded which). It is not recorded whose cells these are; they may come from a transplant donor.

This clonotype is termed medium-sized (0.01 to 0.1%). This sequence joins TRBV20-1 and TRBJ1-1, with D perhaps matching TRBD1 (5 bases). V lost 4 bases, J lost 1 base, and 10 bases lay in between. The length of the CDR3 is 13 residues. The germline V gene encodes CDR1 DFQATT and CDR2 SNEGSKA (reference sequence). The CDR3 spells CSANLQANTEAFF. In DNA, the CDR3 is TGCAGTGCTAACCTACAGGCGAACACTGAAGCTTTCTTT.

This clonotype counts as medium-sized. This sequence joins TRBV6-2 or TRBV6-3 and TRBJ1-1; tentatively, D is TRBD1 (6 bases). Germline V gene data show CDR1 as MNHEY and CDR2 as SVGEGT. The germline V and J ends were trimmed by 11 bases and 3 bases, with 16 bases remaining between them. The CDR3 totals 13 residues. The chain's CDR3 is CAGNHRDYTEAFF. The CDR3 bases are TGTGCCGGAAACCACAGGGATTACACTGAAGCTTTCTTT.

This clonotype is large. The CDR3 nucleotides are TGCAGTGCTAGAGCCAGGGAGGACTATGGCTACACCTTC. It yields the protein CSARAREDYGYTF. The chain couples TRBV20-1 to TRBJ1-2, with D perhaps TRBD1 (5 bases). CDR1 is DFQATT, CDR2 SNEGSKA, per germline (reference sequence). V dropped 1 base and J dropped 3 bases, with 9 bases sitting between them. The CDR3 length is 13 residues.

This clonotype was observed many times. J is TRBJ2-3 and V is TRBV7-2; unclear D gene. CDR3 size: 13 residues. V dropped 1 base and J dropped 4 bases, with 6 bases sitting between them. Per the germline V gene, CDR1 is SGHTA and CDR2 is FQGNSA. The CDR3 loop is CASSLGVADTQYF. CDR3 DNA: TGTGCCAGCAGCTTAGGGGTTGCAGATACGCAGTATTTT.

V and J are TRBV18 and TRBJ2-3; D is unresolved. CDR1 and CDR2 (germline): KGHSH, LQKENI. This CDR3 comprises 15 residues. Deletions cut 2 bases from V and 1 base from J, with 10 bases between. The chain's CDR3 is CASSPIDFGTDTQYF. Here the CDR3 DNA reads TGTGCCAGCTCACCAATCGATTTTGGCACAGATACGCAGTATTTT.

V is TRBV20-1 and J is TRBJ1-1; the D is unclear. The length of the CDR3 is 15 residues. Trimming stripped 6 bases from V and 6 bases from J, with 23 bases between. The germline V gene encodes CDR1 DFQATT and CDR2 SNEGSKA (reference sequence). The CDR3 here is CSAPSWGGRAAEAFF. The CDR3 DNA is TGCAGTGCCCCCTCCTGGGGAGGACGGGCAGCTGAAGCTTTCTTT.

By proportion, this clonotype is medium-sized. CDR3 residues: CASSKRVDGQNTEAFF. For the CDR3, the DNA is TGTGCCAGCAGCAAAAGGGTGGACGGCCAGAACACTGAAGCTTTCTTT. The V and J genes are TRBV27 and TRBJ1-1, with unresolved D. Germline assignment: CDR1 MNHEY and CDR2 SMNVEV (reference sequence). The ends were cut back, 6 bases at V and 1 base at J, with 18 bases in the middle. The CDR3 has 16 amino acids.

This clonotype was detected many times. V usage is TRBV10-3 and J usage is TRBJ2-7, with D unclear. Germline loops: CDR1 ENHRY, CDR2 SYGVKD. The CDR3 has 15 residues. V was shortened by 2 bases and J by 3 bases, with 14 bases between the two germline ends. CDR3 amino acids: CAISEATDTVYEQYF. The CDR3 region has the DNA TGTGCCATCAGTGAGGCCACCGACACGGTCTACGAGCAGTACTTC.